This T cell receptor beta chain was recovered during a study of breast tumors, draining lymph nodes, adjacent tissues. Germline CDR1 and CDR2: SGDLS and YYNGEE. V lost 2 bases and J 6 bases, leaving 9 bases between the germline ends. This CDR3 is built from 14 residues. The study's findings and limits: Luminal-like breast cancer showed significantly greater tumor-nontumor repertoire similarity than basal-like breast cancer did.

MiXCR was run by TCRdb on the multiplex PCR reads, yielding one entry per CDR3 protein. The sample has about 130,000 distinct CDR3 sequences; roughly 21% are singletons. Samples came from axillary lymph nodes draining the breast cancer. This clonotype has ten or more counts. The antigen is not known. Sequenced material: axillary lymph node tissue. V gene TRBV9 combines with J gene TRBJ1-6; D is perhaps TRBD1 (6 bases). This receptor was taken from a female donor with breast cancer. Some clones in this sample may be carry-over from other donors' samples. CDR3 coding DNA: TGTGCCAGCAGCGTCCAGGGGAGTAATTCACCCCTCCACTTT. Translation gives CASSVQGSNSPLHF.